These 29 T cell receptor beta chains originate from one sample sequenced in a study of OX40 agonist ivuxolimab in advanced cancers. Assay: immunoSEQ multiplex PCR; the TCRdb copy retains only in-frame clones and omits some. The table includes 50,000 to 60,000 clones, approximately 91% detected once. The sequences come from CD4+ or CD8+ T cells sorted from blood, collected in a trial of the OX40 agonist ivuxolimab. The receptors originated from an adult with an advanced solid tumor such as melanoma, head and neck, liver or kidney cancer.

Only a few counts were recorded for this clone. V usage is TRBV28 and J usage is TRBJ1-1; no reliable D call. V was pared by 3 bases and J by 10 bases, with 12 bases between. The CDR3 contains 12 residues. The germline CDR1 and CDR2 sequences are MDHEN and SYDVKM. The CDR3 here is CASSLPAEGAFF. For the CDR3, the DNA is TGTGCCAGCAGTTTGCCAGCCGAAGGAGCTTTCTTT.

V is TRBV28 and J is TRBJ2-7; D is perhaps TRBD2 (6 bases). CDR1 and CDR2 from the germline V gene are MDHEN and SYDVKM. This CDR3 comprises 15 residues. V gave up 7 bases and J gave up 1 base, with 17 bases separating them. The CDR3 is CASKEGSGMSYEQYF. CDR3 nucleotide sequence: TGTGCCAGCAAGGAGGGTAGCGGAATGTCCTACGAGCAGTACTTC.

This sequence joins TRBV7-9 and TRBJ1-2; D not resolved. The V end was cut by 2 bases, the J end by 2 bases, with 6 bases between. The germline V gene encodes CDR1 SEHNR and CDR2 FQNEAQ (reference sequence). The CDR3 loop spans 13 amino acids. The CDR3 bases are TGTGCCAGCAGCTTACAGGACAACTATGGCTACACCTTC. Translation gives CASSLQDNYGYTF.

The rearrangement joins TRBV2 to TRBJ2-7; D is uncertain. Trimming cost V 7 bases and J 4 bases, with 8 bases left between them. The CDR3 runs to 11 residues. Germline V gene lookup returns CDR1 SNHLY and CDR2 FYNNEI. As DNA, the CDR3 is TGTGCCAGCACTGAGAGTTACGAGCAGTACTTC. The encoded protein is CASTESYEQYF.

The chain employs TRBV5-1 and TRBJ2-7, with 9 bases lining up with TRBD2. This CDR3 spans 14 amino acids. Trimming took 4 bases from V and 3 from J; bases not matched to a gene: 5. Germline V gene lookup returns CDR1 SGHRS and CDR2 YFSETQ. The CDR3 reads CASSPTSGLYEQYF. CDR3 DNA sequence: TGCGCCAGCAGCCCGACTAGCGGCCTCTACGAGCAGTACTTC.

V usage is TRBV15 and J usage is TRBJ1-4; maybe TRBD1 (5 bases). V gave up 0 bases and J gave up 5 bases, with 13 bases separating them. The CDR3 covers 16 residues. The germline V gene has CDR1 LNHNV and CDR2 YYDKDF (reference sequence). Written as DNA, the CDR3 is TGTGCCACCAGCAGAGAACTGGGGACGGGGAATGAAAAACTGTTTTTT. Amino acids: CATSRELGTGNEKLFF.

V and J are TRBV28 and TRBJ1-2, with no clear D. V lost 2 bases to trimming and J lost 7 bases, with 5 bases between them. The CDR3 is 11 residues long. Per the germline V gene, CDR1 is MDHEN and CDR2 is SYDVKM. This CDR3 reads CASSLEGGYTF. The DNA for the CDR3 is TGTGCCAGCAGTTTAGAGGGTGGCTACACCTTC.

The genes are TRBV5-1 and TRBJ2-7, with TRBD1 identical over 8 bases. This CDR3 comprises 14 residues. V lost 0 bases to trimming and J lost 1 base; unmatched junction nucleotides: 0. Looked up from germline, CDR1 is SGHRS and CDR2 is YFSETQ. This chain's CDR3 is CASSLGQGSYEQYF. CDR3 sequence (DNA): TGCGCCAGCAGCTTGGGACAGGGGTCCTACGAGCAGTACTTC.

The gene calls are TRBV5-6 and TRBJ2-5; D ambiguous. The germline V gene has CDR1 SGHDT and CDR2 YYEEEE. The CDR3 consists of 12 residues. With 2 bases removed from V and 5 bases from J, the gap between germline ends came to 7 bases. This chain's CDR3 is CASSFWDETQYF. The CDR3 region has the DNA TGTGCCAGCAGCTTCTGGGATGAGACCCAGTACTTC.

The V call is TRBV5-6, the J call TRBJ1-4; the match to TRBD1 covers 11 bases. The CDR3 consists of 16 residues. CDR1 is SGHDT and CDR2 is YYEEEE in the germline V gene. V shed 3 bases and J 4 bases; nucleotides not matched to a gene: 5. The CDR3 region is CASSYGTGGLNEKLFF. Written as DNA, the CDR3 is TGTGCCAGCAGCTATGGGACAGGGGGACTTAATGAAAAACTGTTTTTT.

This chain connects TRBV4-3 to TRBJ2-5, with D uncertain. This CDR3 spans 14 amino acids. The V end lost 0 bases, the J end lost 0 bases, and 5 bases lay between the germline ends. CDR1 is LGHNA, CDR2 YSLEER, per germline. The DNA of the CDR3 is TGCGCCAGCAGCCAAGATGGGGACCAAGAGACCCAGTACTTC. Translation gives CASSQDGDQETQYF.

The chain combines TRBV28 with TRBJ2-7, with TRBD2 identical over 7 bases. There are 12 residues in the CDR3. The ends lost 6 bases at V and 4 bases at J; junction bases unmatched: 3. From germline, CDR1 is MDHEN and CDR2 SYDVKM. CDR3 loop: CASSRGGYEQYF. Written as DNA, the CDR3 is TGTGCCAGCAGCCGCGGGGGATACGAGCAGTACTTC.

This clone appeared once. The chain couples TRBV27 to TRBJ1-1, with D maybe TRBD1 (5 bases). This CDR3 region has 15 residues. CDR1 is MNHEY and CDR2 is SMNVEV in the germline V gene (reference sequence). Between the trimmed V and J ends, which lost 5 bases and 5 bases, there was a span of 18 bases. The CDR3 region has the DNA TGTGCCAGCAGTCCGGGCGTGGGGGTGGGGACTGAAGCTTTCTTT. Encoded protein: CASSPGVGVGTEAFF.

The V gene is TRBV27, the J gene TRBJ2-3, with TRBD1 matching over 10 bases. Losses at the gene ends were 7 bases for V and 2 bases for J; bases not matched to a gene: 12. The CDR3 is 17 amino acids. Germline CDR1 reads MNHEY; CDR2 reads SMNVEV (reference sequence). CDR3 DNA sequence: TGTGCCAGCAATCCGATTCCGGGACAGGGGTCCACAGATACGCAGTATTTT. Its protein product is CASNPIPGQGSTDTQYF.

The chain's CDR3 is CASSLVVIQRNTEAFF. CDR3 DNA: TGTGCCAGCAGTTTAGTCGTAATACAGAGGAACACTGAAGCTTTCTTT. The J gene is TRBJ1-1, the V gene TRBV28; D is unclear. V lost 2 bases and J lost 1, with 14 bases in between. The CDR3 loop spans 16 amino acids. Germline CDR1 MDHEN, CDR2 SYDVKM.

CDR3 nucleotide sequence: TGTGCCAGCAGTCCGAGGGGCCCCAATGAGCAGTTCTTC. Residues: CASSPRGPNEQFF. The chain has TRBV27 and TRBJ2-1; D is possibly TRBD1 or TRBD2 (5 bases each). The length of the CDR3 is 13 residues. The ends were cut back, 5 bases at V and 6 bases at J, with 11 bases in the middle. Germline values: CDR1 MNHEY, CDR2 SMNVEV (reference sequence).

The chain links TRBV4-1 to TRBJ2-2; D uncertain. Germline values: CDR1 MGHRA, CDR2 YSYEKL. Trimming took off 3 bases at V and 7 bases at J, with 6 bases between the two ends. The CDR3 is 12 residues long. DNA of the CDR3: TGCGCCAGCAGCCAGGGTGGCGGGGAGCTGTTTTTT. This gives the protein CASSQGGGELFF.

The rearrangement joins TRBV25-1 to TRBJ2-5; no firm D call. The V and J ends lost 3 bases and 5 bases respectively, with 13 bases between them. This CDR3 spans 14 amino acids. The germline V gene has CDR1 MGHDK and CDR2 SYGVNS. The CDR3 DNA reads as TGTGCCAGCAGTGATTTAATTCGGTCGGAGACCCAGTACTTC. Its translation: CASSDLIRSETQYF.

The V call is TRBV4-3, the J call TRBJ2-7; 9 bases align to TRBD2. CDR3 length equals 15 residues. After removal of 0 bases from V and 3 bases from J, the junction contained 3 bases not matched to a gene. The germline V gene has CDR1 LGHNA and CDR2 YSLEER. CDR3 DNA: TGCGCCAGCAGCCAAGATCCTAGCGGGAACTACGAGCAGTACTTC. Its protein product is CASSQDPSGNYEQYF.

V is TRBV5-1 and J is TRBJ2-7; the D is unclear. The CDR3 consists of 13 residues. The germline V and J ends were trimmed by 0 bases and 4 bases, with 8 bases remaining between them. Per germline, CDR1 SGHRS and CDR2 YFSETQ. In DNA, the CDR3 is TGCGCCAGCAGCTTGGAACAGAGTTACGAGCAGTACTTC. It translates to CASSLEQSYEQYF.

The J gene is TRBJ2-5, the V gene TRBV29-1; no firm D call. The germline CDR1 and CDR2 sequences are SQVTM and ANQGSEA. The CDR3 is 15 amino acids. The V gene lost 0 bases and the J gene lost 2 bases, with 13 bases spanning the gap. The CDR3 DNA reads as TGCAGCGTTGAAGATCCGGAGTCGATGCAAGAGACCCAGTACTTC. Its translation is CSVEDPESMQETQYF.

V gene TRBV7-9 combines with J gene TRBJ2-7; perhaps TRBD1 as D (6 bases). Per germline, CDR1 SEHNR and CDR2 FQNEAQ (reference sequence). V was cut by 2 bases and J by 3 bases, with 8 bases left in between. This CDR3 contains 13 residues. The CDR3 region has the DNA TGTGCCAGCAGCTTATGGACAGACTACGAGCAGTACTTC. Protein product: CASSLWTDYEQYF.

The chain uses TRBV7-9 and TRBJ2-3; 8 nucleotides line up with TRBD2. This CDR3 contains 18 residues. V dropped 4 bases and J dropped 7; count of bases not matched to a gene: 19. Germline V lookup: CDR1 SEHNR, CDR2 FQNEAQ (reference sequence). The chain's CDR3 is CASSSEMGLAGVRNTQYF. The CDR3 bases are TGTGCCAGCAGCTCAGAGATGGGGCTAGCGGGCGTTCGGAATACGCAGTATTTT.

This clone was seen just once. The chain couples TRBV27 to TRBJ2-7; 11 bases align to TRBD2. CDR1 and CDR2 (germline): MNHEY, SMNVEV (reference sequence). Trimming took 4 bases from V and 3 from J; bases not matched to a gene: 5. The CDR3 has 15 residues. In DNA form, the CDR3 reads TGTGCCAGCAGTTACGCCGGGACTAGCGGCTACGAGCAGTACTTC. It translates to CASSYAGTSGYEQYF.

The chain couples TRBV19 to TRBJ2-2; D might be TRBD1 (6 bases). Trimming cost V 1 base and J 6 bases, with 6 bases left between them. Germline V lookup: CDR1 LNHDA, CDR2 SQIVND (reference sequence). The CDR3 has 13 residues. In DNA, the CDR3 is TGTGCCAGTAGTATAGCAGGGGCCGGGGAGCTGTTTTTT. Protein product: CASSIAGAGELFF.

A few counts support this clone. V is TRBV28 and J is TRBJ2-7; TRBD2 agrees at 10 bases. The CDR3 sequence is 17 residues long. Germline V gene sequence: CDR1 MDHEN, CDR2 SYDVKM. The V segment lost 4 bases and the J segment 3 bases; nucleotides outside the gene matches: 12. CDR3 protein: CASSSLGLADPLYEQYF. CDR3 nucleotides: TGTGCCAGCAGTTCCCTTGGACTAGCGGACCCCCTCTACGAGCAGTACTTC. The whole variable domain, filled in from reference TRBV28 and TRBJ2-7, reads DVKVTQSSRYLVKRTGEKVFLECVQDMDHENMFWYRQDPGLGLRLIYFSYDVKMKEKGDIPEGYSVSREKKERFSLILESASTNQTSMYLCASSSLGLADPLYEQYFGPGTRLTVT.

The chain is built from TRBV20-1 and TRBJ2-7; a weak D match, TRBD1 (5 bases). The CDR3 is made up of 10 amino acids. Germline V lookup: CDR1 DFQATT, CDR2 SNEGSKA (reference sequence). Between the trimmed V and J ends, which lost 5 bases and 10 bases, there was a span of 12 bases. The CDR3 DNA is TGCAGTGCTGGACAAGGCTCACAGTACTTC. Its translation is CSAGQGSQYF.

The chain links TRBV5-1 to TRBJ1-2; the match to TRBD1 covers 7 bases. The V gene's germline CDR1 is SGHRS and CDR2 YFSETQ. The CDR3 has 14 residues. V trimming: 3 bases; J trimming: 2 bases; junction bases outside the gene matches: 4. CDR3 loop: CASSSPGQNYGYTF. The CDR3 nucleotides read TGCGCCAGCAGCTCCCCGGGACAGAACTATGGCTACACCTTC.

This clone has a single count. V is TRBV5-4 and J is TRBJ1-4, with 10 bases identical to TRBD1. Looked up from germline, CDR1 is SGHNT and CDR2 is YYREEE (reference sequence). V shed 4 bases, J shed 8 bases, and the junction held 8 bases outside the gene matches. The CDR3 is 15 residues long. The CDR3 nucleotides are TGTGCCAGCAGCGAGTCCGGGACAGGGGAGGAAAAACTGTTTTTT. Amino acid sequence: CASSESGTGEEKLFF.